This T cell receptor beta chain was observed in a study of OX40 agonist ivuxolimab in advanced cancers. Findings of the study overall: What antigens the expanded peripheral T cells recognized was never established.

This clone was counted between two and nine times. No antigen is known for it. V was clipped by 1 base and J by 0 bases, with 12 bases between them. The CDR3 runs 16 residues. CDR1 and CDR2 (germline): SNHLY, FYNNEI. Libraries were prepared by immunoSEQ multiplex PCR; TCRdb keeps only in-frame clonotypes and omits some of them. The profile shows fewer than 30,000 clones, around 86% of them singletons. The receptor comes from an adult with an advanced solid tumor such as melanoma, head and neck, liver or kidney cancer. The specimen was CD4+ or CD8+ T cells sorted from blood, collected in a trial of the OX40 agonist ivuxolimab. The chain is built from TRBV2 and TRBJ1-1; TRBD1 is a possible D gene (6 bases). This CDR3 reads CASSEEVGGLNTEAFF. In DNA, the CDR3 is TGTGCCAGCAGTGAAGAGGTAGGGGGGCTGAACACTGAAGCTTTCTTT.